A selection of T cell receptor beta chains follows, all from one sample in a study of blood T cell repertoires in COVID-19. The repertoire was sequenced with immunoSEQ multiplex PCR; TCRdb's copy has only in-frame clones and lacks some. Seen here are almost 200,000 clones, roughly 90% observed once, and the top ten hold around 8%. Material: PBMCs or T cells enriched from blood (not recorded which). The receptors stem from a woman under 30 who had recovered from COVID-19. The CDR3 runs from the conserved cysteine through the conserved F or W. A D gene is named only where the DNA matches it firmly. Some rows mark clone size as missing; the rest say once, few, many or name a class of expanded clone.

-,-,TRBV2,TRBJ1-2,CASSAMGHPYGYTF,TGTGCCAGCAGTGCGATGGGACACCCTTATGGCTACACCTTC
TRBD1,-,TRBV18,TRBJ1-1,CASQQGMNTEAFF,TGTGCCAGCCAACAGGGGATGAACACTGAAGCTTTCTTT
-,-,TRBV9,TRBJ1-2,CASSDGGGTNYGYTF,TGTGCCAGCAGCGATGGAGGTGGTACTAACTATGGCTACACCTTC
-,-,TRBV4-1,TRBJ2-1,CASSQEGSLSFSSYNEQFF,TGCGCCAGCAGCCAAGAGGGCAGCCTGAGCTTCAGCTCCTACAATGAGCAGTTCTTC
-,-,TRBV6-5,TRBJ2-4,CASSTSRWDIQYF,TGTGCCAGCAGCACTAGCCGTTGGGACATTCAGTACTTC
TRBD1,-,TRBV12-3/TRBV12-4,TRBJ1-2,CASRQGAGYGYTF,TGTGCCAGCAGGCAGGGGGCTGGATATGGCTACACCTTC
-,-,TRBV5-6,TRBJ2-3,CASSLVSVTDTQYF,TGTGCCAGCAGCTTGGTCTCAGTCACAGATACGCAGTATTTT
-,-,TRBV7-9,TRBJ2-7,CASSLGSANEQYF,TGTGCCAGCAGCTTAGGTTCAGCGAACGAGCAGTACTTC
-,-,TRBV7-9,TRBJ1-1,CASSSGSGGTEAFF,TGTGCCAGCAGCTCCGGCTCCGGGGGAACTGAAGCTTTCTTT
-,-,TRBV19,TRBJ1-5,CATTDSNQPQHF,TGTGCCACCACAGATAGCAATCAGCCCCAGCATTTT
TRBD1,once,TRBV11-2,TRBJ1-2,CASSLDVRGQYGYTF,TGTGCCAGCAGCTTAGATGTAAGGGGACAGTATGGCTACACCTTC
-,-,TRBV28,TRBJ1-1,CASSFSGRLEAFF,TGTGCCAGCAGTTTCTCCGGGAGGTTAGAAGCTTTCTTT
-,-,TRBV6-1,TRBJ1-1,CASSDSQSRHTEAFF,TGTGCCAGCAGTGATAGCCAGAGCAGACACACTGAAGCTTTCTTT
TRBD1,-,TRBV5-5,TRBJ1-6,CASSGWTGERSPLHF,TGTGCCAGCAGCGGATGGACAGGGGAGCGATCACCCCTCCACTTT
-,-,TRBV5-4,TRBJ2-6,CATPLTGANVLTF,TGTGCCACCCCCTTAACTGGGGCCAACGTCCTGACTTTC
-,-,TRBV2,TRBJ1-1,CASNEGGTEAFF,TGTGCCAGCAACGAGGGTGGGACTGAAGCTTTCTTT
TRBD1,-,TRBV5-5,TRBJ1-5,CASSTRGFAQPQHF,TGTGCCAGCAGCACCAGGGGGTTTGCTCAGCCCCAGCATTTT
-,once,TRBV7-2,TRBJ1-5,CASSSEGTGGGSNQPQHF,TGTGCCAGCAGCTCAGAAGGCACCGGGGGGGGCAGCAATCAGCCCCAGCATTTT
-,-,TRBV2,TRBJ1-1,CASSLSGWGAFF,TGTGCCAGCAGTTTGTCAGGGTGGGGAGCTTTCTTT
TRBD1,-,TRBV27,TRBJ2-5,CASSLLGTGGIQETQYF,TGTGCCAGCAGTTTATTAGGGACAGGGGGTATCCAAGAGACCCAGTACTTC
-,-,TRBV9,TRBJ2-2,CASSSQQVAGELFF,TGTGCCAGCAGCTCCCAACAGGTAGCCGGGGAGCTGTTTTTT
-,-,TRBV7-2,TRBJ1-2,CASSPGEALNYGYTF,TGTGCCAGCAGCCCCGGGGAGGCATTGAACTATGGCTACACCTTC
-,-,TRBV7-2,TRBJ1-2,CASSLEYRTYGYTF,TGTGCCAGCAGCTTAGAGTACAGAACCTATGGCTACACCTTC
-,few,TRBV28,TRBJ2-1,CASSLGWANSYNEQFF,TGTGCCAGCAGTTTGGGTTGGGCTAACTCCTACAATGAGCAGTTCTTC
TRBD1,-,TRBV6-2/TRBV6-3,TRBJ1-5,CASSYGTVNNQPQHF,TGTGCCAGCAGTTACGGGACAGTAAACAATCAGCCCCAGCATTTT
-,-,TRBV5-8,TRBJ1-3,CASSLVLRNTIYF,TGTGCCAGCAGCTTGGTGTTAAGAAACACCATATATTTT
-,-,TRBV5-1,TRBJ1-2,CASGTNYGYTF,TGCGCCAGCGGGACAAACTATGGCTACACCTTC
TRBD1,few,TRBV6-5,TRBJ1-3,CASSSTGGFGNTIYF,TGTGCCAGCAGCTCGACAGGGGGCTTTGGAAACACCATATATTTT
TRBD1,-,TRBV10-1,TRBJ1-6,CASSTGQGRSPLHF,TGCGCCAGCAGTACGGGACAGGGACGGTCACCCCTCCACTTT
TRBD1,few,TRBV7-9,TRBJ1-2,CASGQGEDYGYTF,TGTGCCAGCGGCCAGGGGGAGGACTATGGCTACACCTTC
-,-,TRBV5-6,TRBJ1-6,CASSYQGTYNSPLHF,TGTGCCAGCAGCTATCAGGGCACCTATAATTCACCCCTCCACTTT
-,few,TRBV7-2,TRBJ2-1,CASSLGARGMVYNEQFF,TGTGCCAGCAGCTTAGGGGCCCGTGGAATGGTCTACAATGAGCAGTTCTTC
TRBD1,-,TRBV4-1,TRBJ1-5,CASSQPDRTLRQPQHF,TGCGCCAGCAGCCAACCGGACAGGACTCTTAGACAGCCCCAGCATTTT
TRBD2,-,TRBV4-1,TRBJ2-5,CASSQGLAETQYF,TGCGCCAGCAGCCAAGGACTAGCGGAGACCCAGTACTTC
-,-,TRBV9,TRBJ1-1,CASSSRGGMENTEAFF,TGTGCCAGCAGCTCCCGGGGGGGGATGGAGAACACTGAAGCTTTCTTT
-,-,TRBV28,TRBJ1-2,CASSLSGADGYTF,TGTGCCAGCAGTTTAAGCGGGGCGGATGGCTACACCTTC
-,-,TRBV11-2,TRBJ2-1,CASSPPRSRHNEQFF,TGTGCCAGCAGCCCCCCGAGAAGTCGTCACAATGAGCAGTTCTTC
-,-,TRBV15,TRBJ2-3,CATSSQMRGSTDTQYF,TGTGCCACCAGCAGTCAAATGAGGGGGAGCACAGATACGCAGTATTTT
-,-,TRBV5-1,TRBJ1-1,CASSPWASKIPEAFF,TGCGCCAGCAGCCCTTGGGCCAGTAAGATACCTGAAGCTTTCTTT
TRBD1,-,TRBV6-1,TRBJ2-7,CASSGRGTVGTYEQYF,TGTGCCAGCAGTGGAAGAGGGACAGTCGGGACCTACGAGCAGTACTTC
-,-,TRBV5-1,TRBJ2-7,CASSEGASYEQYF,TGCGCCAGCAGCGAGGGCGCATCCTACGAGCAGTACTTC
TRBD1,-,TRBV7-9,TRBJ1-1,CASSTEQGANTEAFF,TGTGCCAGCAGCACCGAGCAGGGGGCGAACACTGAAGCTTTCTTT
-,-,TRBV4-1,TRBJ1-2,CASSQEREGRTNYGYTF,TGCGCCAGCAGCCAAGAAAGGGAGGGGAGGACTAACTATGGCTACACCTTC
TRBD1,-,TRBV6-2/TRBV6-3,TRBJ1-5,CASSYEGGINQPQHF,TGTGCCAGCAGTTACGAAGGGGGCATCAATCAGCCCCAGCATTTT
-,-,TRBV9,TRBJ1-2,CASSIGGSYGYTF,TGTGCCAGCAGCATCGGGGGGTCTTATGGCTACACCTTC
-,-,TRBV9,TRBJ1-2,CASSVDRQGPDGYTF,TGTGCCAGCAGCGTAGATCGTCAGGGGCCCGATGGCTACACCTTC
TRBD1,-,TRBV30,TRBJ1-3,CAWSTGQGTGNTIYF,TGTGCCTGGAGTACCGGACAGGGAACTGGAAACACCATATATTTT
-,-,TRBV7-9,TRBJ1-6,CASSLDRTVRNSPLHF,TGTGCCAGCAGCTTAGATAGGACAGTAAGAAATTCACCCCTCCACTTT
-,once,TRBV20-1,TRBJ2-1,CSASSGNEQFF,TGCAGTGCTAGCTCCGGGAATGAGCAGTTCTTC
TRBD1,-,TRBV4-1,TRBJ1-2,CASSSMDRNYGYTF,TGCGCCAGCAGCTCAATGGACAGGAACTATGGCTACACCTTC
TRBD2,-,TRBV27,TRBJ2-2,CASSSWTSMERELFF,TGTGCCAGCAGTTCCTGGACTAGTATGGAGAGGGAGCTGTTTTTT
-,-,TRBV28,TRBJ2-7,CASRPSGPSAYEQYF,TGTGCCAGCAGACCCTCGGGTCCCTCAGCCTACGAGCAGTACTTC
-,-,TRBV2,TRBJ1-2,CASSPKGQILPPYYGYTF,TGTGCCAGCAGTCCTAAAGGACAGATACTACCTCCGTACTATGGCTACACCTTC
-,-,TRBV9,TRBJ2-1,CASSVSEGRSYNEQFF,TGTGCCAGCAGCGTGTCAGAGGGCCGCTCCTACAATGAGCAGTTCTTC
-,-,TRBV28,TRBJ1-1,CASSLAGVGGGNTEAFF,TGTGCCAGCAGTTTAGCGGGTGTCGGCGGGGGGAACACTGAAGCTTTCTTT
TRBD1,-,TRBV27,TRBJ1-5,CASARGGSNQPQHF,TGTGCCAGCGCAAGAGGGGGCAGCAATCAGCCCCAGCATTTT
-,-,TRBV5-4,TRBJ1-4,CASSTGHSEKLFF,TGTGCCAGCAGCACCGGACATTCTGAAAAACTGTTTTTT
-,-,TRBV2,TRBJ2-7,CASSAGTYEQYF,TGTGCCAGCAGCGCCGGGACCTACGAGCAGTACTTC
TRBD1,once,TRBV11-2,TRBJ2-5,CASSQDRVVETQYF,TGTGCCAGCAGCCAAGACAGGGTAGTAGAGACCCAGTACTTC
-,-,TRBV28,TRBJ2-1,CASNFRSSYNEQFF,TGTGCCAGCAATTTTAGGAGCTCCTACAATGAGCAGTTCTTC